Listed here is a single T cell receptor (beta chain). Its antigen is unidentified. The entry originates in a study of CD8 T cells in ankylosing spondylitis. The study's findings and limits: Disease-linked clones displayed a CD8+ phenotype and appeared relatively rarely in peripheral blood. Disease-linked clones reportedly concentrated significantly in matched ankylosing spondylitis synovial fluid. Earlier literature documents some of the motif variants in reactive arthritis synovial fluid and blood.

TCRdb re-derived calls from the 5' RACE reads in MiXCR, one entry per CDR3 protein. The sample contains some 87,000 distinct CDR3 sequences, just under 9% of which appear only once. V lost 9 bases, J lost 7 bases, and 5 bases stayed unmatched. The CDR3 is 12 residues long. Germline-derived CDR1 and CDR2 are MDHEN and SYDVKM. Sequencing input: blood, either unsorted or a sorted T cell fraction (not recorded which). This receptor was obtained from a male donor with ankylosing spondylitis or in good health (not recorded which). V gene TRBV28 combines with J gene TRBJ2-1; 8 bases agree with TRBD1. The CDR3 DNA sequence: TGTGCCAGTGGACAGGGAGGAAATGAGCAGTTCTTC. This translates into CASGQGGNEQFF.